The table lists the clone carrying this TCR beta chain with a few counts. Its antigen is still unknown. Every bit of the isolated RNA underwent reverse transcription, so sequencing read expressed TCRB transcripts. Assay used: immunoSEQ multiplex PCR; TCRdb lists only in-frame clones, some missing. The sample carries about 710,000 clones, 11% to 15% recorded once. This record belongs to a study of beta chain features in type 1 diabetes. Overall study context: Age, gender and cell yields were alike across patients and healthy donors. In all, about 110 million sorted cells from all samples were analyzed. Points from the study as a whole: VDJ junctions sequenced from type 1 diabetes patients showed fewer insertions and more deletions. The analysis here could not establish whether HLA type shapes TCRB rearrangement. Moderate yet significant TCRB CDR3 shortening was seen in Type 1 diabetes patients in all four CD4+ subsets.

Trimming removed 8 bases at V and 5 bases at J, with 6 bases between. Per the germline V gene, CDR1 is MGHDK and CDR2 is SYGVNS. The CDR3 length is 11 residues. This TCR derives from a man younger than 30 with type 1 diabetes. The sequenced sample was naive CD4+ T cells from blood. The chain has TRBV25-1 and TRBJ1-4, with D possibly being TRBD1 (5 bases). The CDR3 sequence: CASWGNEKLFF. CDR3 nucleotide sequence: TGTGCCAGCTGGGGGAATGAAAAACTGTTTTTT.